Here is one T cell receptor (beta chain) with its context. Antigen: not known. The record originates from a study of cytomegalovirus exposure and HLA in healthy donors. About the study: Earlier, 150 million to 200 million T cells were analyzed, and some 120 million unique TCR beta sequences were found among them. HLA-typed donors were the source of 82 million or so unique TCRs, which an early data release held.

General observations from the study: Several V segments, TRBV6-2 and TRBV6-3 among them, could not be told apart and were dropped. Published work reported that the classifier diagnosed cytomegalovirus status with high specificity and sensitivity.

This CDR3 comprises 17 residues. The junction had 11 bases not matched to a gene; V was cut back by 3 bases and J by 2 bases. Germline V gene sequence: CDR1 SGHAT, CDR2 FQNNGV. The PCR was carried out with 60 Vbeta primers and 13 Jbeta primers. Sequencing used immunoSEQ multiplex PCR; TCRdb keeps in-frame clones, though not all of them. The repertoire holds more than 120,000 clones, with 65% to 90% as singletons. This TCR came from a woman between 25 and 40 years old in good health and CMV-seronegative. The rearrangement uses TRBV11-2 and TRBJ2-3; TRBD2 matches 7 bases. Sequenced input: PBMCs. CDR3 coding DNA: TGTGCCAGCAGCTTTGTCCCCTCGGGGGGTTCCACAGATACGCAGTATTTT. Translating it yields CASSFVPSGGSTDTQYF.